Below are 10 T cell receptor beta chains sequenced from a single sample in a study of cytomegalovirus exposure and HLA in healthy donors. Both 60 Vbeta primers and 13 Jbeta primers went into the PCR. Clones were sequenced by immunoSEQ multiplex PCR, and TCRdb holds only the in-frame ones, with some missing. Of roughly 150,000 clones listed, around 83% are singletons. The source material was PBMCs. These receptors originate from a girl aged 2-10 years in good health and CMV-seropositive.

This sequence joins TRBV6-1 and TRBJ2-7, with TRBD1 identical over 7 bases. Germline CDR1 reads MNHNS; CDR2 reads SASEGT. V was clipped by 2 bases and J by 2 bases; unmatched bases: 9. The CDR3 consists of 16 residues. In DNA, the CDR3 is TGTGCCAGCAGTGAAATCCTCCTACAGGGGACCTACGAGCAGTACTTC. Amino acids: CASSEILLQGTYEQYF.

The chain links TRBV10-3 to TRBJ1-2, with TRBD1 matching over 10 bases. The CDR3 has 14 residues. V was clipped by 6 bases and J by 6 bases; unmatched bases: 7. Germline V gene lookup returns CDR1 ENHRY and CDR2 SYGVKD. In DNA, the CDR3 is TGTGCCATCAGAGAGGGACAGGGGAACGATGGCTACACCTTC. Its protein product is CAIREGQGNDGYTF.

The rearrangement links TRBV30 to TRBJ2-7, with a weak D call TRBD2 (6 bases). Trimming pared 0 bases from V and 6 bases from J, leaving 12 bases between. The CDR3 has 13 amino acids. Germline V gene sequence: CDR1 GTSNPN, CDR2 SVGIG (reference sequence). The CDR3 DNA sequence: TGTGCCTGGAGTGTCGTAGGGAGGCTCGAGCAGTACTTC. Amino acid sequence: CAWSVVGRLEQYF.

The chain uses TRBV5-1 and TRBJ1-5; D might be TRBD1 (5 bases). Germline V CDR1 and CDR2: SGHRS, YFSETQ. The CDR3 runs to 14 residues. V lost 2 bases to trimming and J lost 7 bases, with 13 bases between them. CDR3 amino acids: CASSLGVVGQPQHF. CDR3 DNA sequence: TGCGCCAGCAGCTTAGGGGTGGTCGGGCAGCCCCAGCATTTT.

The chain has TRBV18 and TRBJ2-2, with D possibly matching TRBD1 (6 bases). The CDR3 runs 14 residues. V lost 8 bases, J lost 5 bases, and 15 bases lay in between. Germline V lookup: CDR1 KGHSH, CDR2 LQKENI. The CDR3 sequence is CASALQGSTGELFF. The CDR3 nucleotides read TGTGCCAGCGCCCTCCAGGGGTCTACCGGGGAGCTGTTTTTT.

The rearrangement links TRBV7-2 to TRBJ1-1, with TRBD1 as a possible D gene (6 bases). Deletions cut 5 bases from V and 0 bases from J, with 13 bases between. The CDR3 has 15 amino acids. CDR1 and CDR2 (germline): SGHTA, FQGNSA. The CDR3 bases are TGTGCCAGCAGCCCCCGACAGGTTATGAACACTGAAGCTTTCTTT. Encoded protein: CASSPRQVMNTEAFF.

The chain couples TRBV4-1 to TRBJ2-1; 10 bases align to TRBD2. V dropped 1 base and J dropped 7; count of bases not matched to a gene: 7. Germline V gene sequence: CDR1 MGHRA, CDR2 YSYEKL. The CDR3 has 16 amino acids. CDR3 sequence reads: CASSQGESGRDNEQFF. CDR3 in DNA: TGCGCCAGCAGCCAAGGTGAGAGCGGGAGGGATAATGAGCAGTTCTTC.

This clone is a singleton in its sample. V and J are TRBV2 and TRBJ2-1; TRBD2 agrees at 12 bases. The germline gives CDR1 SNHLY, CDR2 FYNNEI. Trimming removed 8 bases from V and 6 bases from J; junction bases left unmatched: 8. The CDR3 loop spans 15 amino acids. In nucleotides, the CDR3 is TGTGCCAGCGGGCCGGGACTAGCGGGCCTCAATGAGCAGTTCTTC. Its protein is CASGPGLAGLNEQFF.

The chain combines TRBV2 with TRBJ2-7; 8 bases map to TRBD1. V lost 6 bases and J lost 0; bases outside the gene matches: 7. Germline V gene sequence: CDR1 SNHLY, CDR2 FYNNEI. The CDR3 sequence is 15 residues long. The CDR3 sequence is CASSGPGGPSYEQYF. For the CDR3, the DNA is TGTGCCAGCAGCGGACCAGGGGGCCCCTCCTACGAGCAGTACTTC.

The V gene is TRBV25-1, the J gene TRBJ2-3; a weak D match, TRBD2 (5 bases). The CDR3 has 17 residues. Trimming shortened V by 0 bases and J by 1 base, and 14 bases separated the two germline ends. CDR1 is MGHDK and CDR2 is SYGVNS in the germline V gene. The CDR3: CASSEYPSGRGTDTQYF. CDR3 DNA: TGTGCCAGCAGTGAATACCCCTCGGGAAGGGGCACAGATACGCAGTATTTT.